This TCR beta chain was profiled in a study of OX40 agonist ivuxolimab in advanced cancers. Background on the study: Three patients showed partial responses: one hepatocellular carcinoma and two cutaneous melanoma cases.

Study-wide results and caveats: In the expanded peripheral T cells, antigen specificity was never determined. Doses of 0.1 to 3.0 mg/kg were accompanied by clonal expansion of CD4+ and CD8+ blood T cells by week 6.

This clone has just a few counts. The antigen remains unidentified. Profiled with immunoSEQ multiplex PCR; TCRdb holds only in-frame clones, not every one. This table holds 73,000 or so clones, around nine tenths found once. With 2 bases clipped from V and 4 bases from J, the junction kept 4 bases outside the gene matches. This CDR3 is 15 amino acids long. Looked up from germline, CDR1 is SGHDT and CDR2 is YYEEEE. The receptor's source is an adult with an advanced solid tumor such as melanoma, head and neck, liver or kidney cancer. The chain combines TRBV5-6 with TRBJ1-2; TRBD1 matches at 11 bases. The sample was CD4+ or CD8+ T cells sorted from blood, taken in a trial of the OX40 agonist ivuxolimab. In DNA, the CDR3 is TGTGCCAGCAGCTTAGGGACAGGGGGATTCTATGGCTACACCTTC. This encodes CASSLGTGGFYGYTF.